Sequencing of this T cell receptor (beta chain) was carried out in a study of T cells in Graves' hyperthyroidism and ophthalmopathy. This clonotype was picked up many times. The germline CDR1 and CDR2 sequences are WNHNN and SYGVQD (reference sequence). V lost 2 bases and J lost 4, with 9 bases in between. The CDR3 is made up of 14 amino acids. Using RNA transcripts as the source, TCR beta CDR3 regions were amplified. The HTBI primer set served for first-round RT-PCR of the TCR CDR3. Using its own MiXCR run on the multiplex PCR reads, TCRdb lists one record per CDR3 protein. The table records nearly 750,000 distinct CDR3 sequences, just over 35% of them present only once.

The receptor was derived from a woman in her thirties or forties with Graves' hyperthyroidism. Sequencing used blood. The rearrangement uses TRBV10-1 and TRBJ1-3, with D maybe TRBD1 (5 bases). The CDR3 DNA follows: TGCGCCAGCAGTGAGAGAGGGACGGGAAACACCATATATTTT. Encoded protein: CASSERGTGNTIYF.